The 10 T cell receptor beta chains below all came from one sample that was sequenced in a study of response to subunit inactivated influenza vaccine. TCRdb re-called the RT-PCR reads with MiXCR, one entry per CDR3 protein. The sample yields about 780,000 distinct CDR3 sequences, 18% seen once. Sequencing was performed on PBMCs from blood, taken roughly 5 days after vaccination. These receptors were taken from a man in his fifties who received an inactivated influenza vaccine.

The gene calls are TRBV6-1 and TRBJ2-3; the D call may be TRBD1 or TRBD2 (6 bases each). This CDR3 spans 15 amino acids. V lost 3 bases to trimming and J lost 3 bases, with 13 bases between them. In germline, CDR1 is MNHNS, CDR2 SASEGT. The CDR3: CASSDRGAVTDTQYF. The DNA for the CDR3 is TGTGCCAGCAGTGATAGGGGGGCGGTTACAGATACGCAGTATTTT.

This chain links TRBV27 with TRBJ2-1; D may be TRBD1 (5 bases). The ends were cut back, 3 bases at V and 10 bases at J, with 10 bases in the middle. Germline V gene lookup returns CDR1 MNHEY and CDR2 SMNVEV (reference sequence). This CDR3 contains 12 residues. As DNA, the CDR3 is TGTGCCAGCAGTTTGCAGGGATTAGAGCAGTTCTTC. Its translation: CASSLQGLEQFF.

The sample holds many counts of this clonotype. V gene TRBV24-1 combines with J gene TRBJ2-2; D is undetermined. The germline V gene encodes CDR1 KGHDR and CDR2 SFDVKD. This CDR3 comprises 16 residues. V was pared by 3 bases and J by 4 bases, with 14 bases between. The CDR3 is CATSDKRQPGTGELFF. The CDR3 DNA reads TGTGCCACCAGTGATAAAAGGCAACCGGGCACCGGGGAGCTGTTTTTT.

This clonotype was counted only a few times. DNA for the CDR3: TGTGCCAGCAGCCAGCCCGAAAGCGGGGGGTTTACAGATACGCAGTATTTT. This sequence encodes CASSQPESGGFTDTQYF. This sequence joins TRBV4-2 and TRBJ2-3; 9 bases are shared with TRBD2. The V gene end was trimmed by 3 bases and the J gene end by 3 bases; junction bases not matched to a gene: 10. Germline CDR1 LGHNA, CDR2 YNFKEQ. The CDR3 is made up of 17 amino acids.

The chain combines TRBV12-3 or TRBV12-4 with TRBJ2-3; tentative D call: TRBD2 (6 bases). With 2 bases removed from V and 2 bases from J, the gap between germline ends came to 14 bases. CDR3 length: 16 residues. The CDR3 spells CASSLFVGGFTDTQYF. The CDR3 coding sequence is TGTGCCAGCAGTTTATTTGTCGGAGGGTTCACAGATACGCAGTATTTT.

The rearrangement links TRBV6-5 to TRBJ2-2, with D perhaps TRBD1 (6 bases). V was pared by 4 bases and J by 4 bases, with 10 bases between. This CDR3 is built from 14 residues. Germline values: CDR1 MNHEY, CDR2 SVGAGI. The CDR3 spells CASSSGGFTGELFF. CDR3 in DNA: TGTGCCAGCAGTTCTGGGGGCTTCACCGGGGAGCTGTTTTTT.

The sample holds a few counts of this clonotype. The rearrangement links TRBV6-1 to TRBJ2-4; 9 positions agree with TRBD1. The CDR3 runs to 16 residues. The germline CDR1 and CDR2 sequences are MNHNS and SASEGT. V was clipped by 5 bases and J by 0 bases; unmatched bases: 5. The CDR3 sequence is CASSQDRGIAKNIQYF. The CDR3 coding sequence is TGTGCCAGCAGTCAGGACAGGGGAATAGCCAAAAACATTCAGTACTTC.

V gene TRBV20-1 combines with J gene TRBJ2-3, with D tentatively TRBD1 (5 bases). Germline CDR1 reads DFQATT; CDR2 reads SNEGSKA (reference sequence). Trimming removed 6 bases at V and 0 bases at J, with 10 bases between. The length of the CDR3 is 13 residues. For the CDR3, the DNA is TGCAGTGCCTCACAGGCTAGCACAGATACGCAGTATTTT. This translates into CSASQASTDTQYF.

This clonotype has only a few counts. V and J are TRBV20-1 and TRBJ2-7; a weak D match, TRBD2 (6 bases). V dropped 3 bases and J dropped 7 bases, with 10 bases sitting between them. The CDR3 extends over 11 amino acids. Germline lookup yields CDR1 DFQATT and CDR2 SNEGSKA (reference sequence). CDR3 in DNA: TGCAGTGCTAGTTCGGGGGAGGAGCAGTACTTC. Its protein product is CSASSGEEQYF.

The chain uses TRBV12-5 and TRBJ1-2, with D possibly matching TRBD1 (6 bases). V lost 0 bases and J 3 bases, leaving 17 bases between the germline ends. CDR1 and CDR2 (germline): LGHNT, FRNRAP. This CDR3 is 17 amino acids long. CDR3 DNA sequence: TGTGCTAGTGGTTTGGTACTAACAGGGAGCCGTGACTATGGCTACACCTTC. This translates into CASGLVLTGSRDYGYTF.